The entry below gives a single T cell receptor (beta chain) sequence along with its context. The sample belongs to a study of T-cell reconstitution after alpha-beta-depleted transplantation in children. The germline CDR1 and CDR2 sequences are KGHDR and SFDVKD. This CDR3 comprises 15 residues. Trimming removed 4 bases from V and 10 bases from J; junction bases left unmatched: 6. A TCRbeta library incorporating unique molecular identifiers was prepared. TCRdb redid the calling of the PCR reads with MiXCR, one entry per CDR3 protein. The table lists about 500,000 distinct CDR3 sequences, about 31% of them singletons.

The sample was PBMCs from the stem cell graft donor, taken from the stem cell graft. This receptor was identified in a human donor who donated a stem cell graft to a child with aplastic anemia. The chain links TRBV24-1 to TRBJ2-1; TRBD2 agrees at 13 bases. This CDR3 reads CATSEPTSGRPEQFF. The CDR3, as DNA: TGTGCCACCAGTGAACCGACTAGCGGGAGGCCGGAGCAGTTCTTC.